Listed below are T cell receptor beta chains from one sample, sequenced in a study of T cell responses to AZD1222 COVID-19 vaccine. The data were produced by immunoSEQ multiplex PCR, yet TCRdb's version contains in-frame clones alone and is incomplete. The sample consists of about 150,000 clones, about 89% of them appearing once. The source material was peripheral blood, sampled 28 days after the second AZD1222 dose. All receptors come from an adult who received the AZD1222 COVID-19 vaccine. Each CDR3 is given with its conserved first and last residue. D genes are given only for firm matches. Size is stated for part of the rows, as once, few or many counts, or as a class when the clone is expanded.

abundance	d_gene	v_gene	j_gene	CDR3nt	CDR3aa
.	.	TRBV29-1	TRBJ1-3	TGCAGCGGTACGGGGACCGGAAACACCATATATTTT	CSGTGTGNTIYF
once	.	TRBV18	TRBJ2-7	TGTGCCAGCTCACCCGCTGAGGTCCACGAGCAGTACTTC	CASSPAEVHEQYF
.	.	TRBV7-2	TRBJ2-1	TGTGCCAGCAGCCCTGCGGGCGGTTACAATGAGCAGTTCTTC	CASSPAGGYNEQFF
.	TRBD2	TRBV11-3	TRBJ2-1	TGTGCCAGCAGTTCTAACCCCCTAGCGGGACTCAATGAGCAGTTCTTC	CASSSNPLAGLNEQFF
.	.	TRBV7-2	TRBJ1-3	TGTGCCAGCAGCCTGGGTCCCATGGGGAGCTCTGGAAACACCATATATTTT	CASSLGPMGSSGNTIYF
.	.	TRBV4-1	TRBJ2-3	TGCGCCAGCAGCCTCTCCCTGAAGACTAGCACAGATACGCAGTATTTT	CASSLSLKTSTDTQYF
.	.	TRBV11-3	TRBJ2-7	TGTGCCAGCAGCTTAGTGGACGCCTACGAGCAGTACTTC	CASSLVDAYEQYF
.	.	TRBV11-2	TRBJ2-5	TGTGCCAGCAGCTTAGATTTAAGGGGGGAGACCCAGTACTTC	CASSLDLRGETQYF
.	TRBD1	TRBV5-6	TRBJ2-7	TGTGCCAGCAGCCCGGGACAGTTCTACGAGCAGTACTTC	CASSPGQFYEQYF
.	.	TRBV6-5	TRBJ1-1	TGTGCCAGCTCTAGGGGGGGGAACACTGAAGCTTTCTTT	CASSRGGNTEAFF
.	TRBD1	TRBV18	TRBJ1-1	TGTGCCAGCTCACCACTAGACAGGGTAAGATATGGTGAAGCTTTCTTT	CASSPLDRVRYGEAFF
few	.	TRBV24-1	TRBJ2-1	TGTGCCACCAGTGATGCAGGACAAATGATCAATGAGCAGTTCTTC	CATSDAGQMINEQFF
few	.	TRBV4-1	TRBJ2-7	TGCGCCAGCAGCCAAGAACCCGGGACCCTCTACGAGCAGTACTTC	CASSQEPGTLYEQYF
.	.	TRBV29-1	TRBJ2-2	TGCAGCGCCGGTGGGGGCGACACCGGGGAGCTGTTTTTT	CSAGGGDTGELFF
.	.	TRBV29-1	TRBJ1-1	TGCAGCGTTGGAGCAGGGCTGAACACTGAAGCTTTCTTT	CSVGAGLNTEAFF
.	TRBD1	TRBV30	TRBJ2-5	TGTGCTGTTTCAAGACAGGGTGATTTAGAGACCCAGTACTTC	CAVSRQGDLETQYF
.	.	TRBV3-1/TRBV3-2	TRBJ2-2	TGTGCCAGTTACAGAACGAACACCGGGGAGCTGTTTTTT	CASYRTNTGELFF
.	.	TRBV7-2	TRBJ1-4	TGTGCCAGCAGCTTAGTAGGCGGAGCAACTAATGAAAAACTGTTTTTT	CASSLVGGATNEKLFF
.	.	TRBV5-6	TRBJ2-2	TGTGCCAGCAGCTTGCGAATTAACACCGGGGAGCTGTTTTTT	CASSLRINTGELFF
.	.	TRBV19	TRBJ1-2	TGTGCCATTTCTCCGGGCAGGGCGCGCGATGGCTACACCTTC	CAISPGRARDGYTF
once	.	TRBV10-3	TRBJ1-2	TGTGCCATACAGGGTTTGGAGTATGGCTACACCTTC	CAIQGLEYGYTF
.	.	TRBV7-2	TRBJ1-5	TGTGCCAGCAGCCCTCGGTCTTTTAGCAATCAGCCCCAGCATTTT	CASSPRSFSNQPQHF
.	TRBD2	TRBV7-6	TRBJ2-7	TGTGCCAGCAGCTTGTGGGTTATGGGCGGGAGGGCCCTCTTCGAGCAGTACTTC	CASSLWVMGGRALFEQYF
.	TRBD2	TRBV7-8	TRBJ2-1	TGTGCCAGCAGCTTCCCCCGATGGGCGGTGGGGGGAGGGGACAATGAGCAGTTCTTC	CASSFPRWAVGGGDNEQFF
.	.	TRBV7-6	TRBJ2-1	TGTGCCAGCAGCTTAAACGGGGGCTCCTACAATGAGCAGTTCTTC	CASSLNGGSYNEQFF
.	.	TRBV11-2	TRBJ1-4	TGTGCCAGCAGCTTTTCAGACAGGAAACTGTTTTTT	CASSFSDRKLFF
.	TRBD1	TRBV11-2	TRBJ2-1	TGTGCCAGCAGCTTAGTGGGGGGACAGGGATCTTACAATGAGCAGTTCTTC	CASSLVGGQGSYNEQFF
.	TRBD1	TRBV7-2	TRBJ1-1	TGTGCCAGCAGCTCGGACAGGGTGAACACTGAAGCTTTCTTT	CASSSDRVNTEAFF
.	.	TRBV10-3	TRBJ1-6	TGTGCCATCAGTGAGGAGGGGAAAAATTCACCCCTCCACTTT	CAISEEGKNSPLHF
.	.	TRBV6-1	TRBJ2-1	TGTGCCACTGGGGGAGCGGCCCGAAATGAGCAGTTCTTC	CATGGAARNEQFF
.	.	TRBV30	TRBJ1-2	TGTGCCTGGAGTTGGCGGAGAAACTATGGCTACACCTTC	CAWSWRRNYGYTF
.	.	TRBV5-4	TRBJ2-7	TGTGCCAGCAGCTTGGGTCGGACCCTTGGCGAGCAGTACTTC	CASSLGRTLGEQYF
.	.	TRBV6-5	TRBJ2-1	TGTGCCAGCAGGAACGGGCGTAGCTCCTACAATGAGCAGTTCTTC	CASRNGRSSYNEQFF
.	TRBD1	TRBV10-3	TRBJ2-1	TGTGCCACAAGACAGGGGGTTTCCTACAATGAGCAGTTCTTC	CATRQGVSYNEQFF
.	TRBD2	TRBV13	TRBJ2-2	TGTGCCAGCAGCCCCGCTAGCGGGAGTGGAACCGGGGAGCTGTTTTTT	CASSPASGSGTGELFF
once	.	TRBV2	TRBJ2-7	TGTGCCAGCATCACCTACTACGAGCAGTACTTC	CASITYYEQYF
.	TRBD1	TRBV27	TRBJ1-1	TGTGCCAGCAGTTTAGCTCAGGGGGGCACTGAAGCTTTCTTT	CASSLAQGGTEAFF
.	TRBD2	TRBV24-1	TRBJ2-1	TGTGCCACCAGTGACTGGACTAGCGGGGGTAACAATGAGCAGTTCTTC	CATSDWTSGGNNEQFF